This is a list of T cell receptor beta chains from one sample in a study of Ad26.COV2.S vaccination and SARS-CoV-2 variants. Assay: immunoSEQ multiplex PCR; the TCRdb copy retains only in-frame clones and omits some. The table records 430,000 or so clones, roughly nine tenths of them present only once. Here the sequenced sample was peripheral blood, taken in a trial of Ad26.COV2.S vaccine versus placebo. The receptors here all came from a person aged 18 to 65 who received the Ad26.COV2.S COVID-19 vaccine or a placebo. CDR3s include the opening cysteine and the closing phenylalanine or tryptophan. D genes are given only for firm matches. For some rows the clone size is stated as once, few or many, or as a class when expanded; others skip it.

v_call: TRBV10-3; clone_size: NA; d_call: NA; j_call: TRBJ1-4; cdr3_nt: TGTGCCATCAGTGAGTCTGGACAGCGTAATGAAAAACTGTTTTTT; cdr3_aa: CAISESGQRNEKLFF
v_call: TRBV15; clone_size: NA; d_call: TRBD2; j_call: TRBJ2-5; cdr3_nt: TGTGCCACCAGCAGAGATCATTCGACTAGCAGGGCGGAGACCCAGTACTTC; cdr3_aa: CATSRDHSTSRAETQYF
v_call: TRBV7-9; clone_size: NA; d_call: TRBD1; j_call: TRBJ2-1; cdr3_nt: TGTGCCAGCAGCCAGAGACAGGGGACTGAGCAGTTCTTC; cdr3_aa: CASSQRQGTEQFF
v_call: TRBV5-1; clone_size: NA; d_call: NA; j_call: TRBJ1-1; cdr3_nt: TGCGCCAGCAGCTTGGGGCCCGGACAGAACACTGAAGCTTTCTTT; cdr3_aa: CASSLGPGQNTEAFF
v_call: TRBV12-3/TRBV12-4; clone_size: NA; d_call: NA; j_call: TRBJ2-2; cdr3_nt: TGTGCCAGCAGTTTTTACACCGGGGAGCTGTTTTTT; cdr3_aa: CASSFYTGELFF
v_call: TRBV9; clone_size: once; d_call: TRBD2; j_call: TRBJ2-1; cdr3_nt: TGTGCCAGCAGCGTAGGGCTAGCGGGGTTATACAATGAGCAGTTCTTC; cdr3_aa: CASSVGLAGLYNEQFF
v_call: TRBV24-1; clone_size: NA; d_call: TRBD1; j_call: TRBJ2-2; cdr3_nt: TGTGCCACCAGTGACTCTCTTTGGACAGGGACGGTGCCCGGGGAGCTGTTTTTT; cdr3_aa: CATSDSLWTGTVPGELFF
v_call: TRBV18; clone_size: NA; d_call: NA; j_call: TRBJ2-7; cdr3_nt: TGTGCCAGCTCACCACCGGCCACGGGGGAGCAGTACTTC; cdr3_aa: CASSPPATGEQYF
v_call: TRBV11-3; clone_size: NA; d_call: TRBD1; j_call: TRBJ1-1; cdr3_nt: TGTGCCAGCAGCCTCCCGATCAGGGGGGTGGGTGAAGCTTTCTTT; cdr3_aa: CASSLPIRGVGEAFF
v_call: TRBV4-1; clone_size: NA; d_call: NA; j_call: TRBJ2-3; cdr3_nt: TGCGCCAGCAGCCTTTCGACAGGGAGGACAGATACGCAGTATTTT; cdr3_aa: CASSLSTGRTDTQYF
v_call: TRBV19; clone_size: NA; d_call: TRBD2; j_call: TRBJ2-5; cdr3_nt: TGTGCCAGTAGTGCCGGACTAGCGGGAAGGTACCAAGAGACCCAGTACTTC; cdr3_aa: CASSAGLAGRYQETQYF
v_call: TRBV7-9; clone_size: NA; d_call: NA; j_call: TRBJ1-4; cdr3_nt: TGTGCCAGCAGCCGTGCCTGGGGAGGGGATGAAAAACTGTTTTTT; cdr3_aa: CASSRAWGGDEKLFF
v_call: TRBV7-2; clone_size: NA; d_call: NA; j_call: TRBJ2-3; cdr3_nt: TGTGCCAGCAGTCCTACAGGGTGGAGCACAGATACGCAGTATTTT; cdr3_aa: CASSPTGWSTDTQYF
v_call: TRBV20-1; clone_size: NA; d_call: NA; j_call: TRBJ1-5; cdr3_nt: TGCAGTGCTAGTCAATTGAAGGGCTTATTCAATCAGCCCCAGCATTTT; cdr3_aa: CSASQLKGLFNQPQHF
v_call: TRBV19; clone_size: NA; d_call: NA; j_call: TRBJ1-2; cdr3_nt: TGTGCCAGTAGTAAAGTATTTCGGTCCGAGTATGGCTACACCTTC; cdr3_aa: CASSKVFRSEYGYTF
v_call: TRBV10-3; clone_size: NA; d_call: TRBD1; j_call: TRBJ2-1; cdr3_nt: TGTGCCATCACGAGGGGGCAGGATACCTACAATGAGCAGTTCTTC; cdr3_aa: CAITRGQDTYNEQFF
v_call: TRBV7-9; clone_size: NA; d_call: NA; j_call: TRBJ1-4; cdr3_nt: TGTGCCAGCAGCTGGGGGGGTGAAAAACTGTTTTTT; cdr3_aa: CASSWGGEKLFF
v_call: TRBV6-1; clone_size: NA; d_call: NA; j_call: TRBJ1-1; cdr3_nt: TGTGCCAGCAGTGAAGTACGGGGGGACACTGAAGCTTTCTTT; cdr3_aa: CASSEVRGDTEAFF
v_call: TRBV6-5; clone_size: NA; d_call: TRBD1; j_call: TRBJ1-1; cdr3_nt: TGTGCCAGCAGACCTACCGCAGGGGGGAACACTGAAGCTTTCTTT; cdr3_aa: CASRPTAGGNTEAFF
v_call: TRBV4-3; clone_size: NA; d_call: NA; j_call: TRBJ1-2; cdr3_nt: TGCGCCAGCAGCCAAGATGTCAGGGGTCGGGTTCGGGGCTACACCTTC; cdr3_aa: CASSQDVRGRVRGYTF
v_call: TRBV7-6; clone_size: NA; d_call: NA; j_call: TRBJ2-1; cdr3_nt: TGTGCCAGCAGCTTAGCGAGGGCAGGGGACTACAATGAGCAGTTCTTC; cdr3_aa: CASSLARAGDYNEQFF